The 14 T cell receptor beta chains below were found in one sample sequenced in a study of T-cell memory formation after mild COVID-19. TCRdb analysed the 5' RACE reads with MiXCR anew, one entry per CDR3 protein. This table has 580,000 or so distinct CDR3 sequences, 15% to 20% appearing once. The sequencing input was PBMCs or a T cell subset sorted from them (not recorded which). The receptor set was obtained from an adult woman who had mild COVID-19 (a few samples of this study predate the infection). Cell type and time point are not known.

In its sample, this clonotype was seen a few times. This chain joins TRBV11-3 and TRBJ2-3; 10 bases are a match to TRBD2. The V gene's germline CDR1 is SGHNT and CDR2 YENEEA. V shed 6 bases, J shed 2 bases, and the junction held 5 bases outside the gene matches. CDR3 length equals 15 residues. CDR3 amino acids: CASRRAGGATDTQYF. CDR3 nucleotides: TGTGCCAGCAGACGAGCGGGAGGGGCCACAGATACGCAGTATTTT. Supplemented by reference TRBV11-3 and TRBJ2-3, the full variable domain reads EAGVVQSPRYKIIEKKQPVAFWCNPISGHNTLYWYLQNLGQGPELLIRYENEEAVDDSQLPKDRFSAERLKGVDSTLKIQPAELGDSAVYLCASRRAGGATDTQYFGPGTRLTVL.

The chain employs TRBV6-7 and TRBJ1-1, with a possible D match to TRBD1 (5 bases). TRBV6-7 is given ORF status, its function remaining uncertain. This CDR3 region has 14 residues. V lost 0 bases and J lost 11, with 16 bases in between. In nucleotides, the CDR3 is TGTGCCAGCAGTTACTCGGGACGCAACGCCGGGGCTTTCTTT. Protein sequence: CASSYSGRNAGAFF.

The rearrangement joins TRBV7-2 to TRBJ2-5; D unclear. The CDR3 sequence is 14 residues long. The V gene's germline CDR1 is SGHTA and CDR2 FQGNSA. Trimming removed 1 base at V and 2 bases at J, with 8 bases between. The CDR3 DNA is TGTGCCAGCAGCTTAGTCTCCCCGCAAGAGACCCAGTACTTC. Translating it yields CASSLVSPQETQYF.

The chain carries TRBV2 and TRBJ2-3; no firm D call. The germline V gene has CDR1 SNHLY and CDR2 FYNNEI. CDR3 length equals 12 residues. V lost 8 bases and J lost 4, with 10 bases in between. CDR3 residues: CASFWLADTQYF. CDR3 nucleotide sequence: TGTGCCAGCTTCTGGTTAGCAGATACGCAGTATTTT.

CDR3 residues: CASSASTSGVYNEQFF. Here the CDR3 DNA reads TGTGCCAGCAGCGCCTCGACTAGCGGGGTCTACAATGAGCAGTTCTTC. The rearrangement joins TRBV9 to TRBJ2-1, with 11 bases lining up with TRBD2. This CDR3 contains 16 residues. With V trimmed by 3 bases and J by 3 bases, 5 bases remained unmatched. Germline lookup yields CDR1 SGDLS and CDR2 YYNGEE.

The DNA for the CDR3 is TGTGCCAGCAGCTTAAATCCCAGGGCCAGCCAGGATACGCAGTATTTT. Amino acids: CASSLNPRASQDTQYF. This chain uses TRBV7-3 with TRBJ2-3; D possibly corresponds to TRBD1 (5 bases). The CDR3 runs to 16 residues. Germline values: CDR1 SGHTA, CDR2 FQGTGA. Trimming pared 1 base from V and 6 bases from J, leaving 17 bases between.

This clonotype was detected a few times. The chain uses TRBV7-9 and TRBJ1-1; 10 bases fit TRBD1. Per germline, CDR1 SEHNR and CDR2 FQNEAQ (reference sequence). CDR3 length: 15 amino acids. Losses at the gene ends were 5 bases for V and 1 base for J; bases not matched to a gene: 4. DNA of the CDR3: TGTGCCAGCAGCCCCGGACAGGGGGAGAACACTGAAGCTTTCTTT. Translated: CASSPGQGENTEAFF. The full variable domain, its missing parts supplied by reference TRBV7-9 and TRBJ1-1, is DTGVSQNPRHKITKRGQNVTFRCDPISEHNRLYWYRQTLGQGPEFLTYFQNEAQLEKSRLLSDRFSAERPKGSFSTLEIQRTEQGDSAMYLCASSPGQGENTEAFFGQGTRLTVV.

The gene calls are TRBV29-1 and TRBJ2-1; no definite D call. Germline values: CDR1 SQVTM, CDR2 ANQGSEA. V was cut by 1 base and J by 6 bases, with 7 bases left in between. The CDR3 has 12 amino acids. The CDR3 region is CSVEGRINEQFF. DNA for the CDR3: TGCAGCGTTGAAGGTAGGATCAATGAGCAGTTCTTC.

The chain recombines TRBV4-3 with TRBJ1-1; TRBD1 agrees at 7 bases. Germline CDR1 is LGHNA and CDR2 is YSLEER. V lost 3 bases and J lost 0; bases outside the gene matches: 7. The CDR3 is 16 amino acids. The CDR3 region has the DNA TGCGCCAGCAGCCATGTCCCGGGACAGATGAACACTGAAGCTTTCTTT. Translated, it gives CASSHVPGQMNTEAFF.

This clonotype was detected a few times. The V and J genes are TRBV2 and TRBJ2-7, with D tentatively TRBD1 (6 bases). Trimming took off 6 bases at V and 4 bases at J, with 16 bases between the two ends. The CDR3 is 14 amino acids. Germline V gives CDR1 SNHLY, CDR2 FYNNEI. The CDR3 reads CASRTMQGHYEQYF. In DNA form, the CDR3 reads TGTGCCAGCAGGACCATGCAGGGACATTACGAGCAGTACTTC.

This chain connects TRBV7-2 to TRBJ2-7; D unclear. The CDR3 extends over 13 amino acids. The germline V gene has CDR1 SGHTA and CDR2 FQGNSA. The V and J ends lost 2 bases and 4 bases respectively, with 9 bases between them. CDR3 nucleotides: TGTGCCAGCAGCTTATATAGGGTTTACGAGCAGTACTTC. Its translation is CASSLYRVYEQYF. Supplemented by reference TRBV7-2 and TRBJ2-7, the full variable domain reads GAGVSQSPSNKVTEKGKDVELRCDPISGHTALYWYRQSLGQGLEFLIYFQGNSAPDKSGLPSDRFSAERTGGSVSTLTIQRTQQEDSAVYLCASSLYRVYEQYFGPGTRLTVT.

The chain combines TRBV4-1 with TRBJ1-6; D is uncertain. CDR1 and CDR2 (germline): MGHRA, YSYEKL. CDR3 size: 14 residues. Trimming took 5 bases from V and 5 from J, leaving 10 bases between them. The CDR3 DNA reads TGCGCCAGCAGCTCCTGGGAGGATAATTCACCCCTCCACTTT. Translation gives CASSSWEDNSPLHF.

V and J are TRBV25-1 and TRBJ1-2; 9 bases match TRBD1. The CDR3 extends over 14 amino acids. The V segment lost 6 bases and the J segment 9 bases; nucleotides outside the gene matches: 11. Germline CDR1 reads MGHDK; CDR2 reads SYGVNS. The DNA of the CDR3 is TGTGCCAGCAGCCCCTCACGGGACAGGGTCCGCTACACCTTC. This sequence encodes CASSPSRDRVRYTF.

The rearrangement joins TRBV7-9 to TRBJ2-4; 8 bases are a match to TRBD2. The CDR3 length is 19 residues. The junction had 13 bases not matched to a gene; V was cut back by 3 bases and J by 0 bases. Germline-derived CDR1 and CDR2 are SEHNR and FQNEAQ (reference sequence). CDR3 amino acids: CASSFSGLVDPLAKNIQYF. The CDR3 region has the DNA TGTGCCAGCAGCTTCTCGGGACTAGTGGATCCACTAGCCAAAAACATTCAGTACTTC.